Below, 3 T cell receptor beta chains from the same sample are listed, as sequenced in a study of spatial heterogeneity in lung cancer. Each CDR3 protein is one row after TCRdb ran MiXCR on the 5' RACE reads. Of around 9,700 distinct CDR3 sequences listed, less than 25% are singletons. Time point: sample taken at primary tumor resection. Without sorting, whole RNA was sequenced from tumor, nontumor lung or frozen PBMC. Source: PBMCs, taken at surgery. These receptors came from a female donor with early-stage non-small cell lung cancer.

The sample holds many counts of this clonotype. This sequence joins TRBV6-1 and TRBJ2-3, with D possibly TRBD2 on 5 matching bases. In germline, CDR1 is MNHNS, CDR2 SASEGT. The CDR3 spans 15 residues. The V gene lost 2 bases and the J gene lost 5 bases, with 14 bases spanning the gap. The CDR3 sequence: CASSELEGEGDTQYF. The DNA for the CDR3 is TGTGCCAGCAGTGAACTTGAAGGAGAGGGAGATACGCAGTATTTT.

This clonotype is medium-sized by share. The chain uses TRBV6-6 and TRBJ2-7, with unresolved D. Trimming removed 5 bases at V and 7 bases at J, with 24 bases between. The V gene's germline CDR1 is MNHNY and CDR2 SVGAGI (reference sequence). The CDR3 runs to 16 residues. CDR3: CASSPRPGPVPEEQYF. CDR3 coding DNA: TGTGCCAGCAGTCCCCGGCCGGGTCCCGTTCCAGAAGAGCAGTACTTC.

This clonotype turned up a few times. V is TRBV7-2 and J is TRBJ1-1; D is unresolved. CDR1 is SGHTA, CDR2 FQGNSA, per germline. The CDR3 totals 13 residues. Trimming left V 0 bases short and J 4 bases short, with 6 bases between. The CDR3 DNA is TGTGCCAGCAGCTTAGCTTGGAGCACTGAAGCTTTCTTT. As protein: CASSLAWSTEAFF.